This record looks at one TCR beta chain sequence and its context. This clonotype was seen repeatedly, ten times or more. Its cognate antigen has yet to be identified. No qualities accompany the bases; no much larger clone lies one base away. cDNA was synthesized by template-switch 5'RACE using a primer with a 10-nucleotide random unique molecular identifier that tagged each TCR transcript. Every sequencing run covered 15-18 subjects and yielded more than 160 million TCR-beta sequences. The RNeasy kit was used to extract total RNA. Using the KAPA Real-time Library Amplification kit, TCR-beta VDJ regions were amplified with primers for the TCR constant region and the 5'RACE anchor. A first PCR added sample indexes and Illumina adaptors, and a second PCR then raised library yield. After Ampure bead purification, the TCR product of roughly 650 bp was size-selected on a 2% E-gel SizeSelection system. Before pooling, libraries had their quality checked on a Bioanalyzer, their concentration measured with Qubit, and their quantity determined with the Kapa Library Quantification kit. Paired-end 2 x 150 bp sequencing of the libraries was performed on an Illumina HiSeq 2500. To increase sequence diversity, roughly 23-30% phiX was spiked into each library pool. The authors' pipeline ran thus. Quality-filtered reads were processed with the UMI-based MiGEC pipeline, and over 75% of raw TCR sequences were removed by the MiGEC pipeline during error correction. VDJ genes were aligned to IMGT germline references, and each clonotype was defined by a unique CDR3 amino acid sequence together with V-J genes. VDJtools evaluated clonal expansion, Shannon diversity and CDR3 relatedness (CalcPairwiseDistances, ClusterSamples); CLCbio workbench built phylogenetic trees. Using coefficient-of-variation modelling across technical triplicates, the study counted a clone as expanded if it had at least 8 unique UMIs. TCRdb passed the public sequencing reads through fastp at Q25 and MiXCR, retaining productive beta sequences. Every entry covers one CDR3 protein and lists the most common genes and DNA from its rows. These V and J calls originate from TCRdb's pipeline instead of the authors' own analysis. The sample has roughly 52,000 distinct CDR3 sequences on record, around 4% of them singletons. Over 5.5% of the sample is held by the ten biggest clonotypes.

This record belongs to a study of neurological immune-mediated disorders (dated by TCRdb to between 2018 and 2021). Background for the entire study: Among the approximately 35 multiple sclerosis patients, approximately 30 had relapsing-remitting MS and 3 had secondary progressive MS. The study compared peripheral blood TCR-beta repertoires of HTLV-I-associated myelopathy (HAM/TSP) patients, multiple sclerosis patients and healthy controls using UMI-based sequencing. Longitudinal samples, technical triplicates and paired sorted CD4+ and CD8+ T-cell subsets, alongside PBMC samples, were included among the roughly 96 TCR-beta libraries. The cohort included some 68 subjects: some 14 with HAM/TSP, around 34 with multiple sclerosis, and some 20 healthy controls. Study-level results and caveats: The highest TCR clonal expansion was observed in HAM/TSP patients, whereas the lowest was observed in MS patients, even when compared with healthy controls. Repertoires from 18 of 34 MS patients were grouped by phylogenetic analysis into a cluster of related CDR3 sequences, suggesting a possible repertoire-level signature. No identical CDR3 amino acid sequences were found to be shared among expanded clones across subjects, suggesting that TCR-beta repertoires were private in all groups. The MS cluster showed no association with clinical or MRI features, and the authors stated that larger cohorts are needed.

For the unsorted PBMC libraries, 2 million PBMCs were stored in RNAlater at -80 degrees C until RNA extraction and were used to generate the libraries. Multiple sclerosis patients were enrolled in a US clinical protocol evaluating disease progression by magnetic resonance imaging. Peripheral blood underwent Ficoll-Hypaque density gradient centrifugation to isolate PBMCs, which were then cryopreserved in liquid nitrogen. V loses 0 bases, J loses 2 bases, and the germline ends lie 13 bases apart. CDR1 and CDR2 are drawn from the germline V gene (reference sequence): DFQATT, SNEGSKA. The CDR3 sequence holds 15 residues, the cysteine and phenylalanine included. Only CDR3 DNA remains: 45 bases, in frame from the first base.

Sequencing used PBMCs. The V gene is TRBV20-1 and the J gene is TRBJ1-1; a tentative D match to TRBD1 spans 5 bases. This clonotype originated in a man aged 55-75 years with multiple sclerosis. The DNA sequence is TGCAGTGCTAGAGATCTGAGGGGCTTTAACACTGAAGCTTTCTTT. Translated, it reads CSARDLRGFNTEAFF.